The 23 T cell receptor beta chains below all came from one sample that was sequenced in a study of T-cell reconstitution after alpha-beta-depleted transplantation in children. It was with unique molecular identifiers that the TCRbeta library was prepared. From the PCR reads, TCRdb called clonotypes with MiXCR, one entry per CDR3 protein. The data contain 150,000 to 200,000 distinct CDR3 sequences, 6.3% of them singletons. This specimen was PBMCs, taken before TCRalphabeta/CD19-depleted stem cell transplant. These receptors originate from a girl under two years old with combined immunodeficiency, due to receive a stem cell transplant.

This clonotype has at least ten counts. The chain joins TRBV12-3 or TRBV12-4 to TRBJ1-3; D call uncertain. The CDR3 covers 14 residues. Deletions cut 3 bases from V and 0 bases from J, with 6 bases between. The CDR3 here is CASSFGSSGNTIYF. CDR3 bases: TGTGCCAGCAGTTTTGGGTCCTCTGGAAACACCATATATTTT.

The sample holds a few counts of this clonotype. The chain employs TRBV29-1 and TRBJ2-1; the match to TRBD2 covers 8 bases. Germline V gene lookup returns CDR1 SQVTM and CDR2 ANQGSEA. The V gene end was trimmed by 7 bases and the J gene end by 8 bases; junction bases not matched to a gene: 16. The CDR3 sequence is 15 residues long. The CDR3 bases are TGCAGCGCTCAGGGGCGGGAGGAGGCTATCTATGAGCAGTTCTTC. Protein: CSAQGREEAIYEQFF.

This clonotype has at least ten counts. J is TRBJ2-7 and V is TRBV18; D unclear. V lost 0 bases and J 0 bases, leaving 9 bases between the germline ends. CDR3 length: 15 residues. The germline CDR1 and CDR2 sequences are KGHSH and LQKENI. The CDR3 nucleotides are TGTGCCAGCTCACCACCGTGCCTAGGCTCCTACGAGCAGTACTTC. Amino acid sequence: CASSPPCLGSYEQYF. Together with reference TRBV18 and TRBJ2-7, the CDR3 gives the full variable domain: NAGVMQNPRHLVRRRGQEARLRCSPMKGHSHVYWYRQLPEEGLKFMVYLQKENIIDESGMPKERFSAEFPKEGPSILRIQQVVRGDSAAYFCASSPPCLGSYEQYFGPGTRLTVT.

This clonotype was seen ten or more times. V usage is TRBV11-1 and J usage is TRBJ2-5, with TRBD2 matching 7 bases. The V and J ends lost 5 bases and 4 bases, in that order; junction bases with no gene match: 10. The germline V gene encodes CDR1 SGHAT and CDR2 FQDESV (reference sequence). The CDR3 covers 15 residues. The DNA for the CDR3 is TGTGCCAGCAGCCCCACCCAGGGCGGGGGAGAGACCCAGTACTTC. Encoded protein: CASSPTQGGGETQYF.

This clonotype was counted at least ten times. The J gene is TRBJ2-1, the V gene TRBV5-1, with 8 positions matching TRBD2. CDR3 size: 16 residues. The germline CDR1 and CDR2 sequences are SGHRS and YFSETQ. Trimming at V came to 2 bases and at J to 8 bases, leaving 12 bases not matched to a gene. The CDR3 loop reads CASSFPGLGNFDEQFF. The CDR3 coding sequence is TGCGCCAGCAGCTTTCCGGGACTAGGTAATTTCGATGAGCAGTTCTTC.

On this clonotype: A much larger clone differs from this one at a single base, so this may be a read error. The V call is TRBV27, the J call TRBJ2-7, with no clear D. This CDR3 is built from 11 residues. V was clipped by 9 bases and J by 1 base, with 7 bases between them. The germline CDR1 and CDR2 sequences are MNHEY and SMNVEV (reference sequence). CDR3 region: CASRISYEQYF. The CDR3 DNA is TGTGCCAGTCGCATATCCTACGAGCAGTACTTC.

This clonotype was seen more than once but under ten times. The rearrangement joins TRBV6-1 to TRBJ1-5; D gene uncertain. V lost 2 bases to trimming and J lost 5 bases, with 16 bases between them. The CDR3 covers 16 residues. Germline V CDR1 and CDR2: MNHNS, SASEGT. The CDR3 sequence is CASSEIGIRADQPQHF. CDR3 DNA: TGTGCCAGCAGTGAAATAGGGATAAGGGCGGATCAGCCCCAGCATTTT.

J is TRBJ1-2 and V is TRBV28; D gene unclear. Trimming cost V 4 bases and J 8 bases, with 11 bases left between them. The length of the CDR3 is 12 residues. CDR1 is MDHEN, CDR2 SYDVKM, per germline. Here the CDR3 DNA reads TGTGCCAGCAGTTCCGCGCATGTAGGCTACACCTTC. Its protein is CASSSAHVGYTF.

This clonotype was detected ten times or more. The CDR3 spells CASSQVMVIGLGEQYF. CDR3 coding DNA: TGCGCCAGCAGCCAGGTCATGGTTATAGGGTTAGGCGAGCAGTACTTC. The V gene is TRBV4-3, the J gene TRBJ2-7; no reliable D call. V lost 3 bases and J 6 bases, leaving 21 bases between the germline ends. Germline-derived CDR1 and CDR2 are LGHNA and YSLEER. CDR3 length equals 16 residues.

This clonotype was recorded many times. The rearrangement uses TRBV21-1 and TRBJ2-7. TRBV21-1 is a listed pseudogene. The CDR3 consists of 13 residues. Here the CDR3 DNA reads TGTGCCAGCAGCAAACGTCGTTTCTACGAGCAGTACTTC. Residues: CASSKRRFYEQYF.

This clonotype was seen repeatedly, ten times or more. V and J are TRBV21-1 and TRBJ2-7; the table names TRBD2, a call not compared with the DNA. TRBV21-1 is designated a pseudogene. The CDR3 length is 13 residues. CDR3: CASSSGRAGEQYF. The CDR3 nucleotides read TGTGCCAGCAGCAGCGGGAGGGCGGGCGAGCAGTACTTC.

The sample holds many counts of this clonotype. The V and J genes are TRBV18 and TRBJ2-3; tentatively, D is TRBD2 (5 bases). CDR1 and CDR2 (germline): KGHSH, LQKENI. Trimming removed 4 bases at V and 0 bases at J, with 8 bases between. This CDR3 is built from 14 residues. This CDR3 reads CASSQVASTDTQYF. As DNA, the CDR3 is TGTGCCAGCTCACAGGTAGCGAGCACAGATACGCAGTATTTT.

This clonotype was found many times. The chain joins TRBV7-9 to TRBJ1-3; D call uncertain. Germline lookup yields CDR1 SEHNR and CDR2 FQNEAQ (reference sequence). This CDR3 spans 14 amino acids. Deletions cut 1 base from V and 2 bases from J, with 6 bases between. The CDR3 nucleotides read TGTGCCAGCAGCTTAGGTGCAGCTGGAAACACCATATATTTT. Its translation is CASSLGAAGNTIYF.

This clonotype was seen ten or more times. This chain uses TRBV6-5 with TRBJ2-1; D perhaps matches TRBD1 (5 bases). The CDR3 loop spans 13 amino acids. V was trimmed by 0 bases and J by 13 bases, leaving 13 bases between them. CDR1 and CDR2 (germline): MNHEY, SVGAGI. CDR3 residues: CASSYSLQGKQFF. The CDR3 DNA sequence: TGTGCCAGCAGTTACTCGCTCCAGGGCAAACAGTTCTTC.

This clonotype was recorded at least ten times. The chain carries TRBV25-1 and TRBJ2-3; D is ambiguous. Per germline, CDR1 MGHDK and CDR2 SYGVNS. The CDR3 runs 12 residues. Trimming shortened V by 8 bases and J by 6 bases, and 12 bases separated the two germline ends. Written as DNA, the CDR3 is TGTGCCAGCCAACTTACTTGGGATACGCAGTATTTT. Protein sequence: CASQLTWDTQYF.

This clonotype was observed many times. CDR3 DNA sequence: TGTGCCAGCAGCTCCTGGACAGGGAACGGCTACACCTTC. Protein sequence: CASSSWTGNGYTF. The chain uses TRBV7-8 and TRBJ1-2; 8 positions match TRBD1. Per germline, CDR1 SGHVS and CDR2 FQNEAQ. The CDR3 length is 13 residues. Unmatched junction bases numbered 6, after V lost 4 bases and J lost 8 bases.

This clonotype was seen repeatedly, ten times or more. This chain links TRBV3-1 with TRBJ1-4; the D is unclear. The V gene's germline CDR1 is LGHDT and CDR2 YNNKEL (reference sequence). This CDR3 has 16 residues. V shed 0 bases and J shed 5 bases, with 13 bases lying between them. In DNA form, the CDR3 reads TGTGCCAGCAGCCAAGATAGCGGATTCCGAAATGAAAAACTGTTTTTT. Translation: CASSQDSGFRNEKLFF.

The V call is TRBV12-3 or TRBV12-4, the J call TRBJ1-1; TRBD1 is a possible D gene (5 bases). V was trimmed by 6 bases and J by 1 base, leaving 12 bases between them. This CDR3 has 14 residues. The CDR3 sequence: CASSLTRANTEAFF. CDR3 bases: TGTGCCAGCAGCCTGACCAGGGCGAACACTGAAGCTTTCTTT.

About this clonotype: A much larger clone is a single base away; this may be a read error. This chain joins TRBV28 and TRBJ1-1; D unresolved. Germline lookup yields CDR1 MDHEN and CDR2 SYDVKM. Trimming left V 3 bases short and J 3 bases short, with 8 bases between. CDR3 length equals 13 residues. In DNA form, the CDR3 reads TGTGCCAGCAGTTTCGGGCAAGACACTGAAGCTTTCTTT. Amino acid sequence: CASSFGQDTEAFF.

In this sample, this clonotype turned up many times. This chain links TRBV7-6 with TRBJ2-5; 11 positions agree with TRBD2. Trimming at V came to 5 bases and at J to 4 bases, leaving 6 bases not matched to a gene. The CDR3 contains 15 residues. Germline V gene sequence: CDR1 SGHVS, CDR2 FNYEAQ. The CDR3 region is CASSELAGVVETQYF. The CDR3 region has the DNA TGTGCCAGCAGCGAACTAGCGGGAGTGGTAGAGACCCAGTACTTC.

This clonotype was recorded many times. The chain has TRBV6-2 or TRBV6-3 and TRBJ1-4; 9 bases map to TRBD1. The germline V gene encodes CDR1 MNHEY and CDR2 SVGEGT. This CDR3 is built from 14 residues. V lost 2 bases to trimming and J lost 13 bases; unmatched junction nucleotides: 8. For the CDR3, the DNA is TGTGCCAGCAGTTACCGGTGGACAGGGGAAGGACTGTTTTTT. Encoded protein: CASSYRWTGEGLFF.

This clonotype was observed at least ten times. The chain carries TRBV3-1 and TRBJ2-1, with a tentative D call TRBD1 (5 bases). The length of the CDR3 is 13 residues. The germline V gene has CDR1 LGHDT and CDR2 YNNKEL (reference sequence). The germline V and J ends were trimmed by 0 bases and 10 bases, with 10 bases remaining between them. The CDR3 coding sequence is TGTGCCAGCAGCCAAGAGCCCCCAGGGGAGCAGTTCTTC. Its protein is CASSQEPPGEQFF.

This clonotype was recorded many times. The V gene is TRBV5-1, the J gene TRBJ2-5, with 9 bases aligning to TRBD1. Germline V gene data show CDR1 as SGHRS and CDR2 as YFSETQ. The CDR3 has 15 residues. Trimming at V came to 4 bases and at J to 2 bases, leaving 6 bases not matched to a gene. CDR3: CASSGRDRVQETQYF. The CDR3 DNA sequence: TGCGCCAGCAGCGGCCGGGACAGGGTTCAAGAGACCCAGTACTTC.